One sample yielded the 27 T cell receptor beta chains listed below, sequenced in a study of Graves' ophthalmopathy and Graves' hyperthyroidism (dated by TCRdb to the late 2010s). This sample was sequenced with an Illumina HiSeq 2000. For repertoire sequencing, the TCR beta CDR3 regions were amplified from RNA transcripts. A first-round RT-PCR used HTBI primers with the Qiagen OneStep RT-PCR kit, followed by a second-round multiplex PCR, size selection and purification. Starting from the raw public reads, TCRdb applied fastp trimming at Q25, assembled clones with MiXCR and retained in-frame beta chains. A single entry per CDR3 protein holds the most common genes and DNA from its merged rows. For this sample the table gives approximately 700,000 distinct CDR3 sequences, of which approximately 39% were detected only once. More than 3% of the sample is in the top ten clones. The sequenced sample consisted of peripheral blood. The receptors shown here come from an adult man with Graves' ophthalmopathy.

The sample holds one count of this clonotype. The chain is built from TRBV10-3 and TRBJ2-1, with D uncertain. Germline V gene data show CDR1 as ENHRY and CDR2 as SYGVKD. The CDR3 runs to 13 residues. V was trimmed by 5 bases and J by 6 bases, leaving 11 bases between them. The CDR3 region is CAISSPGGNEQFF. The CDR3 coding sequence is TGTGCCATCAGTTCACCCGGCGGCAATGAGCAGTTCTTC.

The chain combines TRBV2 with TRBJ2-7; D may match TRBD1 or TRBD2 (5 bases each). Germline lookup yields CDR1 SNHLY and CDR2 FYNNEI. V was clipped by 6 bases and J by 3 bases, with 15 bases between them. CDR3 length: 14 amino acids. CDR3 residues: CASSEGLARYEQYF. The CDR3 nucleotides read TGTGCCAGCAGCGAGGGGCTAGCTCGCTACGAGCAGTACTTC.

The chain is built from TRBV7-3 and TRBJ1-2, with 8 bases fitting TRBD1. V was pared by 5 bases and J by 8 bases, with 16 bases of the junction left unmatched. This CDR3 comprises 16 residues. The germline CDR1 and CDR2 sequences are SGHTA and FQGTGA. The CDR3 sequence is CASSPSQGVMGGGYTF. The CDR3 nucleotides read TGTGCCAGCAGCCCTTCACAGGGGGTGATGGGAGGCGGCTACACCTTC. Drawing the rest from reference TRBV7-3 and TRBJ1-2, the complete variable domain is GAGVSQTPSNKVTEKGKYVELRCDPISGHTALYWYRQSLGQGPEFLIYFQGTGAADDSGLPNDRFFAVRPEGSVSTLKIQRTERGDSAVYLCASSPSQGVMGGGYTFGSGTRLTVV.

Regarding this clonotype: This may stem from a read error, because a much larger clone lies one nucleotide away. The chain combines TRBV7-3 with TRBJ1-5; 7 positions agree with TRBD1. Per germline, CDR1 SGHTA and CDR2 FQGTGA. V gave up 7 bases and J gave up 1 base; unmatched junction bases: 4. There are 14 residues in the CDR3. CDR3 DNA: TGTGCCAGCATCCCGGGACAGAGCAATCAGCCCCAGCATTTT. It translates to CASIPGQSNQPQHF.

This clonotype was seen ten or more times. This chain links TRBV7-9 with TRBJ1-1; 8 bases line up with TRBD1. Germline V lookup: CDR1 SEHNR, CDR2 FQNEAQ (reference sequence). The J segment lost 6 bases and the V segment lost 9 bases, leaving 9 bases of the junction unmatched. The CDR3 covers 13 residues. The chain's CDR3 is CASRETGEAEAFF. CDR3 sequence (DNA): TGTGCCAGTAGGGAGACAGGGGAGGCTGAAGCTTTCTTT.

This clonotype was counted ten times or more. The rearrangement uses TRBV10-3 and TRBJ1-1; TRBD1 agrees at 10 bases. Unmatched junction bases numbered 6, after V lost 10 bases and J lost 4 bases. Germline V CDR1 and CDR2: ENHRY, SYGVKD. The CDR3 consists of 13 residues. CDR3 in amino acids: CASFRDRGTEAFF. The CDR3 DNA reads as TGTGCCAGCTTCCGGGACAGGGGCACTGAAGCTTTCTTT.

The V and J genes are TRBV12-3 or TRBV12-4 and TRBJ1-2; D possibly corresponds to TRBD1 (5 bases). The ends were cut back, 5 bases at V and 4 bases at J, with 17 bases in the middle. The CDR3 covers 15 residues. The CDR3 spells CASSQDSGRPYGYTF. DNA of the CDR3: TGTGCCAGCAGTCAAGACAGCGGGAGGCCCTATGGCTACACCTTC.

This clonotype was counted many times. The rearrangement uses TRBV10-3 and TRBJ2-2; TRBD2 aligns across 8 bases. CDR3 size: 14 residues. From germline, CDR1 is ENHRY and CDR2 SYGVKD. Germline trimming cut 3 bases from V and 5 bases from J; bases unmatched to any gene: 2. The CDR3 loop is CAISDSGTTGELFF. DNA for the CDR3: TGTGCCATCAGTGATAGCGGGACAACCGGGGAGCTGTTTTTT.

This clonotype appeared a few times. The rearrangement links TRBV7-9 to TRBJ1-2, with D tentatively TRBD1 (6 bases). The CDR3 covers 16 residues. The ends were cut back, 5 bases at V and 2 bases at J, with 18 bases in the middle. CDR1 and CDR2 (germline): SEHNR, FQNEAQ (reference sequence). This CDR3 reads CASSTSDRPPNYGYTF. The CDR3 DNA is TGTGCCAGCAGCACTAGTGACAGGCCACCGAACTATGGCTACACCTTC.

In its sample, this clonotype was seen many times. The V call is TRBV20-1, the J call TRBJ2-7; D is unresolved. Germline lookup yields CDR1 DFQATT and CDR2 SNEGSKA (reference sequence). The CDR3 is made up of 13 amino acids. With 3 bases removed from V and 3 bases from J, the gap between germline ends came to 12 bases. The CDR3 reads CSARKGHDYEQYF. The CDR3 nucleotides read TGCAGTGCTAGGAAGGGCCATGACTACGAGCAGTACTTC.

This clonotype was seen many times. The chain uses TRBV7-9 and TRBJ2-7, with 7 nucleotides matching TRBD2. The CDR3 length is 19 residues. The V gene end was trimmed by 1 base and the J gene end by 4 bases; junction bases not matched to a gene: 19. Germline V gene lookup returns CDR1 SEHNR and CDR2 FQNEAQ (reference sequence). The CDR3 is CASSLGPGGSPAQFYEQYF. DNA for the CDR3: TGTGCCAGCAGCTTAGGACCCGGGGGGTCGCCGGCGCAATTTTACGAGCAGTACTTC.

V usage is TRBV11-3 and J usage is TRBJ2-5, with 11 positions matching TRBD2. Losses at the gene ends were 5 bases for V and 1 base for J; bases not matched to a gene: 6. The CDR3 covers 16 residues. Germline loops: CDR1 SGHNT, CDR2 YENEEA. CDR3 nucleotides: TGTGCCAGCAGCGTAAGACTAGCGGGGCCCCAAGAGACCCAGTACTTC. Translated: CASSVRLAGPQETQYF.

The V and J genes are TRBV5-6 and TRBJ2-7, with 14 bases aligning to TRBD2. With 0 bases clipped from V and 2 bases from J, the junction kept 10 bases outside the gene matches. The CDR3 spans 19 residues. The germline V gene has CDR1 SGHDT and CDR2 YYEEEE. CDR3 amino acids: CASSLEGGLAGGGPYEQYF. CDR3 coding DNA: TGTGCCAGCAGCTTGGAGGGAGGACTAGCGGGAGGAGGTCCCTACGAGCAGTACTTC.

The rearrangement uses TRBV7-3 and TRBJ2-3; D call uncertain. V dropped 2 bases and J dropped 3 bases, with 6 bases sitting between them. Germline loops: CDR1 SGHTA, CDR2 FQGTGA. The CDR3 contains 13 residues. This CDR3 is CASSLWVTDTQYF. Here the CDR3 DNA reads TGTGCCAGCAGCTTATGGGTGACAGATACGCAGTATTTT.

As concerns this clonotype: Since no conserved phenylalanine or tryptophan closes the CDR3, a read error is the likely cause. The chain couples TRBV2 to TRBJ1-5; maybe TRBD1 (6 bases). This CDR3 spans 16 amino acids. Germline values: CDR1 SNHLY, CDR2 FYNNEI. V lost 5 bases and J 6 bases, leaving 20 bases between the germline ends. This CDR3 reads CASSQVTGIEGQPQHL. The CDR3 coding sequence is TGTGCCAGCAGTCAAGTGACAGGAATCGAAGGTCAGCCCCAGCATTTA.

This clonotype was counted many times. The V call is TRBV7-9, the J call TRBJ1-1, with a weak D call TRBD1 (5 bases). Trimming stripped 5 bases from V and 4 bases from J, with 20 bases between. This CDR3 comprises 16 residues. In germline, CDR1 is SEHNR, CDR2 FQNEAQ (reference sequence). The CDR3 is CASSPRIGGVSTEAFF. For the CDR3, the DNA is TGTGCCAGCAGCCCGCGCATCGGGGGGGTGAGCACTGAAGCTTTCTTT. Combining the CDR3 with reference TRBV7-9 and TRBJ1-1 gives the whole variable domain DTGVSQNPRHKITKRGQNVTFRCDPISEHNRLYWYRQTLGQGPEFLTYFQNEAQLEKSRLLSDRFSAERPKGSFSTLEIQRTEQGDSAMYLCASSPRIGGVSTEAFFGQGTRLTVV.

This clonotype showed up just a few times. The CDR3 loop reads CASSGVSGTSGGAVGTQYF. In DNA, the CDR3 is TGTGCCAGCAGCGGCGTCTCCGGGACTAGCGGGGGGGCGGTCGGGACCCAGTACTTC. The rearrangement links TRBV7-9 to TRBJ2-5, with 16 bases fitting TRBD2. After removal of 5 bases from V and 7 bases from J, the junction contained 16 bases not matched to a gene. From germline, CDR1 is SEHNR and CDR2 FQNEAQ (reference sequence). This CDR3 has 19 residues.

This clonotype was seen at least ten times. This chain joins TRBV7-9 and TRBJ2-6; no firm D call. This CDR3 spans 14 amino acids. CDR1 SEHNR and CDR2 FQNEAQ come from the germline V gene (reference sequence). With 5 bases removed from V and 4 bases from J, the gap between germline ends came to 9 bases. The CDR3 region has the DNA TGTGCCAGCAGCCGCCGCTTGGGGGCCAACGTCCTGACTTTC. Encoded protein: CASSRRLGANVLTF.

To note about this clonotype: A read error is possible here, since a much larger clone lies one base away. The chain links TRBV9 to TRBJ1-1, with 9 positions matching TRBD1. Per the germline V gene, CDR1 is SGDLS and CDR2 is YYNGEE. This CDR3 contains 15 residues. CDR3 DNA: TGTGCCGGCAGCGTAGCGGACAGGGGGAACACTGAAGCTTTCTTT. This gives the protein CAGSVADRGNTEAFF.

The sample holds many counts of this clonotype. In nucleotides, the CDR3 is TGTGCCAGCAGCTTGGACAGGGAGTCGACGAATTCACCCCTCCACTTT. Residues: CASSLDRESTNSPLHF. This rearrangement joins TRBV5-8 to TRBJ1-6; possible D gene TRBD1, 6 bases. The V and J ends lost 0 bases and 7 bases respectively, with 14 bases between them. CDR1 SGHTS and CDR2 YDEGEE come from the germline V gene. This CDR3 has 16 residues.

There are a few counts of this clonotype. This rearrangement joins TRBV10-3 to TRBJ2-7; D is unclear. Between the trimmed V and J ends, which lost 10 bases and 8 bases, there was a span of 15 bases. This CDR3 is built from 11 residues. Germline assignment: CDR1 ENHRY and CDR2 SYGVKD. As DNA, the CDR3 is TGTGCCAGCCACTCAACTACGAAGCAGTACTTC. The encoded protein is CASHSTTKQYF.

This clonotype appeared many times. The chain uses TRBV20-1 and TRBJ1-1, with TRBD1 identical over 7 bases. V lost 2 bases and J lost 4; bases outside the gene matches: 7. The CDR3 has 14 amino acids. Germline-derived CDR1 and CDR2 are DFQATT and SNEGSKA (reference sequence). The CDR3 reads CSARPGGLSTEAFF. CDR3 DNA: TGCAGTGCTAGACCAGGGGGACTAAGCACTGAAGCTTTCTTT.

The chain employs TRBV7-9 and TRBJ1-5; 9 bases align to TRBD1. V was clipped by 5 bases and J by 1 base; unmatched bases: 3. The length of the CDR3 is 15 residues. From germline, CDR1 is SEHNR and CDR2 FQNEAQ (reference sequence). The CDR3 loop is CASSDGTGSNQPQHF. DNA for the CDR3: TGTGCCAGCAGCGACGGGACAGGGAGCAATCAGCCCCAGCATTTT.

This clonotype showed up just a few times. V gene TRBV4-2 combines with J gene TRBJ1-2, with D perhaps matching TRBD1 (5 bases). Trimming removed 0 bases from V and 8 bases from J, with 16 bases in between. CDR1 and CDR2 from the germline V gene are LGHNA and YNFKEQ. There are 15 residues in the CDR3. CDR3 sequence (DNA): TGTGCCAGCAGCCAAGATATAAGGGGCCCCTCGGGCTACACCTTC. Residues: CASSQDIRGPSGYTF.

The chain recombines TRBV4-1 with TRBJ2-5; 8 positions match TRBD1. CDR1 and CDR2 (germline): MGHRA, YSYEKL. Trimming cost V 2 bases and J 2 bases; bases outside gene matches: 4. The CDR3 consists of 15 residues. The CDR3 loop reads CASSQSDRGQETQYF. In DNA, the CDR3 is TGCGCCAGCAGCCAATCTGACAGGGGTCAAGAGACCCAGTACTTC.

The table lists this clonotype with many counts. The rearrangement links TRBV9 to TRBJ2-7; weak D call: TRBD2 (5 bases). CDR3 length: 14 amino acids. CDR1 and CDR2 from the germline V gene are SGDLS and YYNGEE. V was shortened by 4 bases and J by 5 bases, with 16 bases between the two germline ends. CDR3 DNA sequence: TGTGCCAGCAGCCCTTGGGGAGAGAGGAACGAGCAGTACTTC. Translated, it gives CASSPWGERNEQYF.

The V call is TRBV7-8, the J call TRBJ2-7; 7 nucleotides match TRBD2. This CDR3 has 15 amino acids. Germline assignment: CDR1 SGHVS and CDR2 FQNEAQ. J gave up 5 bases and V 1 base, and 8 bases lay outside the gene matches. The CDR3 DNA reads TGTGCCAGCAGCTTAGATCTGCGGGAGCACCACGAGCAGTACTTC. Protein: CASSLDLREHHEQYF.